This section outlines one TCR beta chain sequence together with its context. Amplified TCR beta CDR3 regions came from RNA transcripts. The HTBI primer set was used in a first-round RT-PCR of the TCR CDR3. TCRdb reanalysed the multiplex PCR reads using MiXCR and keeps one entry per CDR3 protein. The sample includes 650,000 to 750,000 distinct CDR3 sequences, 14% of them seen just once. These data are taken from a study of T cells in Graves' hyperthyroidism and ophthalmopathy. The CDR3 is 12 amino acids. Deletions cut 1 base from V and 6 bases from J, with 7 bases between. CDR1 is SGHAT, CDR2 FQNNGV, per germline.

The source of this sequence is a woman younger than 30 with Graves' hyperthyroidism. The sequenced sample was blood. This chain uses TRBV11-2 with TRBJ2-7; D gene ambiguous. CDR3 in amino acids: CASSLGLSEQYF. The DNA for the CDR3 is TGTGCCAGCAGCTTAGGGCTTTCCGAGCAGTACTTC.